One and the same sample provided the 5 T cell receptor beta chains below, sequenced in a study of T cells in Graves' hyperthyroidism and ophthalmopathy. Amplified TCR beta CDR3 regions derived from RNA transcripts. HTBI primers were the set used in a first-round RT-PCR of the TCR CDR3. From the multiplex PCR reads, TCRdb called clonotypes with MiXCR, one entry per CDR3 protein. The sample holds 600,000 to 900,000 distinct CDR3 sequences; approximately 16% are singletons and the top ten take roughly 8%. The sample consisted of blood. These receptors originate from a man between 18 and 29 years old with Graves' hyperthyroidism.

J is TRBJ1-5 and V is TRBV28; perhaps TRBD1 as D (5 bases). CDR3 length: 15 residues. The germline V and J ends were trimmed by 5 bases and 2 bases, with 13 bases remaining between them. CDR1 is MDHEN and CDR2 is SYDVKM in the germline V gene. CDR3 amino acids: CASSRIDSGNQPQHF. Here the CDR3 DNA reads TGTGCCAGCAGTCGCATCGACAGCGGCAATCAGCCCCAGCATTTT.

This clonotype occurred a few times. The V call is TRBV7-9, the J call TRBJ2-4; D is possibly TRBD1 (5 bases). CDR3 size: 18 residues. V dropped 6 bases and J dropped 3 bases, with 24 bases sitting between them. Germline loops: CDR1 SEHNR, CDR2 FQNEAQ (reference sequence). CDR3 sequence reads: CASSSGSVAGKDKNIQYF. The CDR3 nucleotides read TGTGCCAGCAGTTCCGGGTCGGTGGCAGGGAAAGACAAAAACATTCAGTACTTC.

This clonotype was counted at least ten times. This chain connects TRBV7-3 to TRBJ2-1, with a weak D call TRBD2 (6 bases). With 8 bases removed from V and 12 bases from J, the gap between germline ends came to 17 bases. The germline gives CDR1 SGHTA, CDR2 FQGTGA. The CDR3 spans 12 residues. CDR3 nucleotides: TGTGCCAGCGGGAAAAGTAGCGGTGGGCAGTTCTTC. This sequence encodes CASGKSSGGQFF.

In this sample, this clonotype turned up once. The chain employs TRBV7-2 and TRBJ1-5; D not certain. The germline gives CDR1 SGHTA, CDR2 FQGNSA. The V and J ends lost 4 bases and 0 bases respectively, with 7 bases between them. The CDR3 loop spans 14 amino acids. The CDR3 region is CASSSAVSNQPQHF. CDR3 DNA sequence: TGTGCCAGCAGCTCCGCGGTTAGCAATCAGCCCCAGCATTTT.

There are many counts of this clonotype. The chain employs TRBV6-1 and TRBJ2-7, with 7 positions matching TRBD1. V lost 5 bases, J lost 6 bases, and 7 bases stayed unmatched. The germline gives CDR1 MNHNS, CDR2 SASEGT. CDR3 length: 13 amino acids. The CDR3 sequence is CASSSGTVGEQYF. The CDR3, as DNA: TGTGCCAGCAGTTCCGGGACAGTTGGCGAGCAGTACTTC.